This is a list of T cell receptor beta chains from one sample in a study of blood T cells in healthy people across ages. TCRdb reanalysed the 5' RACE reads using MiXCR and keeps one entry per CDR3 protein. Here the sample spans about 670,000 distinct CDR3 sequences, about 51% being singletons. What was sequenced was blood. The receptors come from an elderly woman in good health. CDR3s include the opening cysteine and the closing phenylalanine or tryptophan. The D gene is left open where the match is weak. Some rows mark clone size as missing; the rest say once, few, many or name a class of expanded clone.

CASSPSLTYNNEQFF,TGTGCCAGCAGCCCCTCACTAACATACAACAATGAGCAGTTCTTC,NA,TRBV14,few,TRBJ2-1
CSVQPGAGELFF,TGCAGCGTTCAACCTGGGGCCGGGGAGCTGTTTTTT,NA,TRBV29-1,once,TRBJ2-2
CASSLGVAGYNEQFF,TGTGCCAGCAGCTTAGGGGTTGCAGGGTACAATGAGCAGTTCTTC,NA,TRBV7-9,few,TRBJ2-1
CATSERDRGRDEQFF,TGTGCCACCAGTGAACGGGACAGGGGGCGCGATGAGCAGTTCTTC,TRBD1,TRBV24-1,many,TRBJ2-1
CASSHRLGWGTDTQYF,TGTGCCAGCAGCCATCGACTAGGATGGGGCACAGATACGCAGTATTTT,NA,TRBV3-1,few,TRBJ2-3
CSVLLGSTAYEQYF,TGCAGCGTTTTACTAGGGAGCACCGCCTACGAGCAGTACTTC,NA,TRBV29-1,NA,TRBJ2-7
CSARDPLADHNEQFF,TGCAGTGCTAGAGACCCCCTAGCGGACCACAATGAGCAGTTCTTC,TRBD2,TRBV20-1,NA,TRBJ2-1
CASSSTPGLQPQHF,TGTGCCAGCAGCTCGACCCCGGGACTCCAGCCCCAGCATTTT,NA,TRBV7-2,NA,TRBJ1-5
CASSWSQGRSYTEAFF,TGTGCCAGCAGTTGGTCTCAGGGGCGATCATACACTGAAGCTTTCTTT,NA,TRBV6-5,many,TRBJ1-1
CASRDDRMNTEAFF,TGCGCCAGCAGAGATGACAGGATGAACACTGAAGCTTTCTTT,NA,TRBV10-2,few,TRBJ1-1
CASRWDRRTGELFF,TGTGCCAGCAGATGGGACAGGAGGACCGGGGAGCTGTTTTTT,TRBD1,TRBV6-5,many,TRBJ2-2
CASSLDSLGSNQPQHF,TGCGCCAGCAGCTTGGACAGCCTTGGCAGCAATCAGCCCCAGCATTTT,NA,TRBV5-1,many,TRBJ1-5
CASSLQWRGGWTDTQYF,TGTGCCAGCAGCTTACAGTGGCGGGGAGGATGGACAGATACGCAGTATTTT,NA,TRBV7-2,NA,TRBJ2-3
CASSEYGLTGEQYF,TGTGCCAGCAGTGAATACGGGCTCACGGGCGAGCAGTACTTC,NA,TRBV25-1,NA,TRBJ2-7
CASSPWGGDRDETQYF,TGTGCCAGCAGCCCTTGGGGTGGGGACAGGGACGAGACCCAGTACTTC,TRBD1,TRBV12-3/TRBV12-4,NA,TRBJ2-5
CASSRKFGANVLTF,TGTGCCAGCAGCCGGAAGTTCGGGGCCAACGTCCTGACTTTC,NA,TRBV13,NA,TRBJ2-6
CASSLRDRDSYGYTF,TGTGCCAGCAGCTTAAGGGACAGGGATAGTTACGGCTACACCTTC,TRBD1,TRBV7-2,NA,TRBJ1-2
CASSFFSLPDSSYEQYF,TGTGCCAGCAGTTTCTTCTCGCTTCCGGATAGCTCCTACGAGCAGTACTTC,NA,TRBV12-3/TRBV12-4,once,TRBJ2-7
CAGSTTTSVRGEQYF,TGTGCCGGCAGCACCACGACTAGCGTGAGGGGTGAGCAGTACTTC,TRBD2,TRBV7-2,NA,TRBJ2-5
CASSFQAGASYEQYF,TGTGCCAGCAGCTTCCAAGCGGGAGCGTCCTACGAGCAGTACTTC,TRBD2,TRBV7-2,once,TRBJ2-7
CASSLGGITEAFF,TGTGCCAGCAGCTTAGGGGGTATAACTGAAGCTTTCTTT,NA,TRBV7-9,few,TRBJ1-1
CASTSTALGIGELFF,TGTGCCAGCACCTCTACCGCCTTAGGGATCGGGGAGCTGTTTTTT,NA,TRBV2,NA,TRBJ2-2
CSAKTTSAREQYF,TGCAGTGCCAAAACGACTAGCGCCCGGGAGCAGTACTTC,TRBD2,TRBV20-1,NA,TRBJ2-7
CASSRVSGGETQYF,TGTGCCAGCAGTCGTGTCAGCGGGGGAGAGACCCAGTACTTC,TRBD2,TRBV28,many,TRBJ2-5
CASSPLLSYNEQFF,TGTGCCAGCAGTCCCCTGCTCTCCTACAATGAGCAGTTCTTC,NA,TRBV6-5,NA,TRBJ2-1
CASSLGSGDYGYTF,TGTGCCAGCAGTTTAGGATCCGGGGACTATGGCTACACCTTC,NA,TRBV12-3/TRBV12-4,NA,TRBJ1-2
CASSVVSGPSYEQYF,TGTGCCAGCAGCGTAGTTAGCGGGCCCTCCTACGAGCAGTACTTC,TRBD2,TRBV9,NA,TRBJ2-7
CASLRRAENEQFF,TGTGCCAGCCTTCGGAGGGCAGAGAATGAGCAGTTCTTC,NA,TRBV28,NA,TRBJ2-1
CASSPRRRMGSYNEQFF,TGTGCCAGCAGCCCCCGGCGCAGGATGGGCTCCTACAATGAGCAGTTCTTC,NA,TRBV7-2,NA,TRBJ2-1
CASSIGGQAEVDTQYF,TGTGCCAGCAGTATTGGGGGACAGGCTGAAGTAGATACGCAGTATTTT,TRBD1,TRBV11-2,NA,TRBJ2-3
CASSSGGMATKNIQYF,TGCGCCAGCAGCAGCGGGGGCATGGCGACCAAAAACATTCAGTACTTC,TRBD2,TRBV4-3,NA,TRBJ2-4
CASSLAGPGYEQYF,TGTGCCAGCAGCTTAGCTGGCCCGGGCTACGAGCAGTACTTC,NA,TRBV7-2,NA,TRBJ2-7